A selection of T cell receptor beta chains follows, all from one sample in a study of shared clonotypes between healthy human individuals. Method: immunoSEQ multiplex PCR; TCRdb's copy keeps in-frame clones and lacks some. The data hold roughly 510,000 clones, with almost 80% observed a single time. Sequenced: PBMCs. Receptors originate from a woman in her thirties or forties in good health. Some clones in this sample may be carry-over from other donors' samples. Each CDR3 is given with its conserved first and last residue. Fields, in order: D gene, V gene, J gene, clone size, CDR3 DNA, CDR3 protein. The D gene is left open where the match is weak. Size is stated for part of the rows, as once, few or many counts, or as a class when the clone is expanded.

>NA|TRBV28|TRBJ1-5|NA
TGTGCCAGCAGTTTAAGCGTCAGGGTCACCAATCAGCCCCAGCATTTT
CASSLSVRVTNQPQHF
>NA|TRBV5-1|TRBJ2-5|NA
TGCGCCAGCAGCTTGTCTTTCCAAGAGACCCAGTACTTC
CASSLSFQETQYF
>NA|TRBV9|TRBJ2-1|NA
TGTGCCAGCAGCGCCCATAGGGGGAGCTCCTACAATGAGCAGTTCTTC
CASSAHRGSSYNEQFF
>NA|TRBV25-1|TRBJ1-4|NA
TGTGCCAGCAAGACACCGGGACCCACAACTAATGAAAAACTGTTTTTT
CASKTPGPTTNEKLFF
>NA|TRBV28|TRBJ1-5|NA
TGTGCCAGCAGTTTGGGGCCGCCAGAGTGGGCCCAGCATTTT
CASSLGPPEWAQHF
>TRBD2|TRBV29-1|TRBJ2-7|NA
TGCAGCGTGGGACTAGCGTTGACAACCTACGAGCAGTACTTC
CSVGLALTTYEQYF
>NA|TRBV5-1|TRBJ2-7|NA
TGCGCCAGCAGCTCCTACAGGGCCACCGGGGAGCGGGGACCCTACGAGCAGTACTTC
CASSSYRATGERGPYEQYF
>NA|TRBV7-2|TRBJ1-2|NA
TGTGCCAGCAGCTTAGAAGTCGGCTACACCTTC
CASSLEVGYTF
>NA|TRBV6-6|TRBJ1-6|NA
TGTGCCAGCAGTTACGGGTTGTCCTATAATTCACCCCTCCACTTT
CASSYGLSYNSPLHF
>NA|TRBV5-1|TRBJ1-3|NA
TGCGCCAGCAGCTTGGGGTCAGGCTCTGGAAACACCATATATTTT
CASSLGSGSGNTIYF
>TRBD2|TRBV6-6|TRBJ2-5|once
TGTGCCAGCAGTGACTGGCGTGCGGGAGGGCGGGTGACCCAGTACTTC
CASSDWRAGGRVTQYF
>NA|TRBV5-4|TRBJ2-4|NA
TGTGCCAGCAGCTTGAATTGGAACATTCAGTACTTC
CASSLNWNIQYF
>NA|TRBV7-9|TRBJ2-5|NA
TGTGCCAGCAGCTTAGTCAGGGGCTACCAAGAGACCCAGTACTTC
CASSLVRGYQETQYF
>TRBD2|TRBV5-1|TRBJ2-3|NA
TGCGCCAGCAGCTTACTAGCGGGCACAGATACGCAGTATTTT
CASSLLAGTDTQYF
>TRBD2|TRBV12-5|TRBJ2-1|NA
TGTGCTAGTGGTTTGGTACCGGGCGGGAGGGCCTACAATGAGCAGTTCTTC
CASGLVPGGRAYNEQFF
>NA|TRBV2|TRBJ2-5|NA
TGTGCCAGCAGGAAGGGGGAAGAGACCCAGTACTTC
CASRKGEETQYF
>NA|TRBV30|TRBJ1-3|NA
TGTGCCTGGAGTTCAGGAAGAACTGGAAACACCATATATTTT
CAWSSGRTGNTIYF
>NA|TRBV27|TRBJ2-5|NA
TGTGCCAGCAGTTCCCAGGGGCGTGGGGAGACCCAGTACTTC
CASSSQGRGETQYF
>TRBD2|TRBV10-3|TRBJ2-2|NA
TGTGCCATTACTCGTAGCGGGAGCGACACCGGGGAGCTGTTTTTT
CAITRSGSDTGELFF
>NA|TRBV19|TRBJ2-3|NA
TGTGCCAGTAGTATTTCTGACGGCACAGATACGCAGTATTTT
CASSISDGTDTQYF
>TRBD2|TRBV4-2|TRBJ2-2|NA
TGTGCCAGCAGCCCCCCGACTAGCTACGGGGAGCTGTTTTTT
CASSPPTSYGELFF
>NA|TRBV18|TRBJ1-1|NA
TGTGCCAGCTCACCCCCAATGAACACTGAAGCTTTCTTT
CASSPPMNTEAFF
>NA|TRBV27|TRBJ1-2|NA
TGTGCCAGCAGTTTGACGGGGGCAGGGGCCTATGGCTACACCTTC
CASSLTGAGAYGYTF
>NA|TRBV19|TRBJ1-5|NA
TGTGCCAGTAGTAAACGGGTCAATCAGCCCCAGCATTTT
CASSKRVNQPQHF
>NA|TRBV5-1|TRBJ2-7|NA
TGCGCCAGCAGCTTGGGGCACAACTACGAGCAGTACTTC
CASSLGHNYEQYF
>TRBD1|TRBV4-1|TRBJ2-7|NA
TGCGCCAGCAGCCTAAGCCCCCTACAGGGGAAGGATTACGAGCAGTACTTC
CASSLSPLQGKDYEQYF
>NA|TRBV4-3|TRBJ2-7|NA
TGCGCCAGCAGCCAAGCCCTCGTGGGCGGCGAGCAGTACTTC
CASSQALVGGEQYF
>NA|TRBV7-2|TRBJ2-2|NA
TGTGCCAGCAGCTCGGGACCTAACACCGGGGAGCTGTTTTTT
CASSSGPNTGELFF
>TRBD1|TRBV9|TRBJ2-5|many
TGTGCCAGCAGCGTGACAGGGCAAGAGACCCAGTACTTC
CASSVTGQETQYF
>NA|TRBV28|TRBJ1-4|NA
NA
CASSLRDSGRKNCFF
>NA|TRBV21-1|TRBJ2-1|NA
TGTGCCAGCAGCAAAGGCTTTCGGGACCTATACAATGAGCAGTTCTTC
CASSKGFRDLYNEQFF
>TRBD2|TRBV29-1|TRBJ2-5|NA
TGCAGCGTTGCGGCTAGCGGGATCCAATGGTCCCAGTACTTC
CSVAASGIQWSQYF